These 10 T cell receptor beta chains share one sample of origin, sequenced in a study of naive and memory T cell subsets. The SP2 primer and nested alpha and beta constant region primers amplified ligated cDNA in four rounds. From the 5' RACE reads, TCRdb called clonotypes with MiXCR, one entry per CDR3 protein. The sample shows about 32,000 distinct CDR3 sequences, 16% of them seen only once. A UMI-containing oligonucleotide was joined by 3' ligation to the TCR cDNA template. The receptors derive from a female donor in good health.

Ten or more counts support this clonotype. The V call is TRBV29-1, the J call TRBJ1-1, with D perhaps matching TRBD1 (5 bases). Germline V gene sequence: CDR1 SQVTM, CDR2 ANQGSEA. Trimming stripped 7 bases from V and 9 bases from J, with 12 bases between. CDR3 length: 10 residues. DNA of the CDR3: TGCAGCGCACAGGACTCTAAAGCTTTCTTT. Its translation: CSAQDSKAFF.

This clonotype turned up a few times. This chain links TRBV6-1 with TRBJ2-7; D is perhaps TRBD2 (5 bases). CDR3 length: 15 residues. Trimming pared 1 base from V and 3 bases from J, leaving 13 bases between. In germline, CDR1 is MNHNS, CDR2 SASEGT. The CDR3 nucleotides read TGTGCCAGCAGTGAAGGGTTTTTGGGAGACTACGAGCAGTACTTC. It codes for CASSEGFLGDYEQYF.

The chain couples TRBV10-3 to TRBJ2-7; 11 nucleotides align to TRBD1. The CDR3 has 13 amino acids. Germline assignment: CDR1 ENHRY and CDR2 SYGVKD. V was clipped by 11 bases and J by 6 bases; unmatched bases: 9. CDR3 amino acids: CAVGTGGGPEQYF. The CDR3 DNA follows: TGTGCCGTCGGGACAGGGGGTGGTCCCGAGCAGTACTTC.

This clonotype rates as medium-sized. The V gene is TRBV29-1, the J gene TRBJ2-7; D may match TRBD1 or TRBD2 (6 bases each). This CDR3 is built from 13 residues. The V end was cut by 4 bases, the J end by 5 bases, with 15 bases between. Germline-derived CDR1 and CDR2 are SQVTM and ANQGSEA. The CDR3 DNA sequence: TGCAGCGTTGGAGGGGGGCAGGGGAACGAGCAGTACTTC. It is translated as CSVGGGQGNEQYF.

There are many counts of this clonotype. This sequence joins TRBV20-1 and TRBJ2-1, with unresolved D. Trimming pared 5 bases from V and 6 bases from J, leaving 11 bases between. The germline CDR1 and CDR2 sequences are DFQATT and SNEGSKA (reference sequence). The CDR3 sequence is 12 residues long. For the CDR3, the DNA is TGCAGTGCTGGGGAAACCTTCAATGAGCAGTTCTTC. Encoded protein: CSAGETFNEQFF.

This clonotype ranks as medium-sized (0.01 to 0.1%). This chain joins TRBV19 and TRBJ1-2, with D unclear. This CDR3 spans 12 amino acids. Trimming stripped 3 bases from V and 6 bases from J, with 8 bases between. Per the germline V gene, CDR1 is LNHDA and CDR2 is SQIVND (reference sequence). The CDR3 DNA sequence: TGTGCCAGTAGTATTGGAGGGAATGGCTACACCTTC. The encoded protein is CASSIGGNGYTF.

This clonotype was picked up many times. The rearrangement links TRBV29-1 to TRBJ2-5, with D possibly TRBD1 on 6 matching bases. The V gene's germline CDR1 is SQVTM and CDR2 ANQGSEA. The CDR3 sequence is 12 residues long. V was cut by 5 bases and J by 1 base, with 8 bases left in between. CDR3 bases: TGCAGCGTTAGGACAGTCCAAGAGACCCAGTACTTC. Protein product: CSVRTVQETQYF.

The sample holds a few counts of this clonotype. A read error may produce the germline difference seen at one junction end. The rearrangement uses TRBV7-3 and TRBJ1-2; 8 bases match TRBD1. The CDR3 is made up of 13 amino acids. CDR1 is SGHTA, CDR2 FQGTGA, per germline. The CDR3 loop reads CASSPGTGYGDTF. CDR3 nucleotide sequence: TGTGCCAGCAGCCCAGGGACAGGTTATGGCGACACCTTC.

This clonotype was counted ten times or more. The rearrangement uses TRBV20-1 and TRBJ1-2, with D perhaps TRBD1 (5 bases). Germline values: CDR1 DFQATT, CDR2 SNEGSKA (reference sequence). This CDR3 region has 12 residues. The V end was cut by 3 bases, the J end by 2 bases, with 7 bases between. CDR3 protein: CSASGANYGYTF. The CDR3 DNA reads as TGCAGTGCTAGTGGGGCAAACTATGGCTACACCTTC.

There are many counts of this clonotype. The gene calls are TRBV29-1 and TRBJ1-2; 7 bases align to TRBD1. This CDR3 contains 14 residues. Losses at the gene ends were 1 base for V and 5 bases for J; bases not matched to a gene: 7. The V gene's germline CDR1 is SQVTM and CDR2 ANQGSEA. CDR3 amino acids: CSVEASDRDYGYTF. DNA for the CDR3: TGCAGCGTTGAAGCCTCTGACAGGGATTATGGCTACACCTTC.